This T cell receptor beta chain was captured in a study of cytomegalovirus exposure and HLA in healthy donors. Here immunoSEQ multiplex PCR was the method, and the copy in TCRdb shows in-frame clones only, minus some. This table has under 200,000 clones, about 96% appearing once. In germline, CDR1 is SGHTA, CDR2 FQGTGA. The ends lost 4 bases at V and 2 bases at J; junction bases unmatched: 3. CDR3 length equals 15 residues. This clone came up a few times. The study drew the donors from its 120-subject validation cohort, separate from the approximately 700-subject first cohort. The source of this sequence is a woman younger than 30 in good health and CMV-seronegative. The sample consisted of PBMCs. The V call is TRBV7-3, the J call TRBJ2-5; TRBD2 aligns across 11 bases. CDR3 nucleotides: TGTGCCAGCAGCTCTAGCGGGGGGAGTCAAGAGACCCAGTACTTC. The encoded protein is CASSSSGGSQETQYF.